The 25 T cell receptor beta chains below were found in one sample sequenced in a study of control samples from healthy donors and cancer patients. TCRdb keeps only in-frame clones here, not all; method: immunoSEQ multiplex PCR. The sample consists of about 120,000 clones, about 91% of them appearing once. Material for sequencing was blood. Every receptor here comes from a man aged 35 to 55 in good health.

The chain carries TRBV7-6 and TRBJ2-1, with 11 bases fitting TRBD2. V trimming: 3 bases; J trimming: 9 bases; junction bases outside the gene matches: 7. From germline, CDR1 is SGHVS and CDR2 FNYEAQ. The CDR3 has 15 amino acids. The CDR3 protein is CASSFIAGGLSEQFF. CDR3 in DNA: TGTGCCAGCAGCTTCATAGCGGGGGGGCTGTCTGAGCAGTTCTTC.

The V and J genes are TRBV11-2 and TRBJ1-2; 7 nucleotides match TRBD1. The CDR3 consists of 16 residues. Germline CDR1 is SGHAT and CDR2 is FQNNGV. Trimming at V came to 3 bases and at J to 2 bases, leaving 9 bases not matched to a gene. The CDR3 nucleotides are TGTGCCAGCAGCTTCCCCCCTTGGGACAGAAACTATGGCTACACCTTC. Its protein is CASSFPPWDRNYGYTF.

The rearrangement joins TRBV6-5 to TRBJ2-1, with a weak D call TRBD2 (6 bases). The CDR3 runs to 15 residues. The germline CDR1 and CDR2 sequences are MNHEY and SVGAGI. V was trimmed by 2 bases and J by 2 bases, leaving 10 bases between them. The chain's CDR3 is CASSYGTAAYNEQFF. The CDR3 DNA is TGTGCCAGCAGTTACGGGACTGCGGCCTACAATGAGCAGTTCTTC.

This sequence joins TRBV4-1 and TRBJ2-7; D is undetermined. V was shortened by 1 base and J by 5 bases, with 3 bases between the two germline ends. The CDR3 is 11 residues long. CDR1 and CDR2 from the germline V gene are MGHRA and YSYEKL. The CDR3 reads CASSQANEQYF. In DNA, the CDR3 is TGCGCCAGCAGCCAAGCTAACGAGCAGTACTTC.

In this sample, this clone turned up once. The CDR3 DNA reads as TGCGCCAGCAGCCAAGATACCCCTAGCGGGGGGCGCGAGGATACGCAGTATTTT. Translating it yields CASSQDTPSGGREDTQYF. J is TRBJ2-3 and V is TRBV4-1; 11 bases map to TRBD2. In germline, CDR1 is MGHRA, CDR2 YSYEKL. J gave up 6 bases and V 0 bases, and 11 bases lay outside the gene matches. This CDR3 has 18 residues.

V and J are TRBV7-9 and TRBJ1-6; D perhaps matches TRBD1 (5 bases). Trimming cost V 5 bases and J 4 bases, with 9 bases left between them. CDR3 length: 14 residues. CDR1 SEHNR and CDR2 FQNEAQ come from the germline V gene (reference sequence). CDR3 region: CASSRQKYNSPLHF. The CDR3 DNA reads TGTGCCAGCAGCCGACAGAAATATAATTCACCCCTCCACTTT.

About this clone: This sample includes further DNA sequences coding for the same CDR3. CDR3 DNA: TGTGCCAGTAAGGATTACAATGAGCAGTTCTTC. Amino acids: CASKDYNEQFF. This chain connects TRBV19 to TRBJ2-1; D unresolved. CDR3 size: 11 residues. CDR1 is LNHDA, CDR2 SQIVND, per germline (reference sequence). Trimming removed 7 bases from V and 4 bases from J, with 5 bases in between.

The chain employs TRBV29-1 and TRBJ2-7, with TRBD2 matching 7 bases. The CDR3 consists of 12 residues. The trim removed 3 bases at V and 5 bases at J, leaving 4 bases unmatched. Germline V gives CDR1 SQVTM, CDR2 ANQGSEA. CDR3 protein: CSVEGGSDEQYF. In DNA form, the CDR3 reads TGCAGCGTTGAGGGGGGGAGCGACGAGCAGTACTTC.

DNA for the CDR3: TGTGCCAGCAGGGCAGGGGCCTCGGGCAATCAGCCCCAGCATTTT. This translates into CASRAGASGNQPQHF. The chain employs TRBV2 and TRBJ1-5; D possibly corresponds to TRBD1 (6 bases). This CDR3 region has 15 residues. V was trimmed by 6 bases and J by 2 bases, leaving 14 bases between them. CDR1 and CDR2 from the germline V gene are SNHLY and FYNNEI.

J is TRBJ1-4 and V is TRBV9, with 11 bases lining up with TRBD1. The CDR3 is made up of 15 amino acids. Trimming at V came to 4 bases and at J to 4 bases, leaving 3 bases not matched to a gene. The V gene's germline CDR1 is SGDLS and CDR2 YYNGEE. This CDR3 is CASSIGTGGNEKLFF. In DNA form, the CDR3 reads TGTGCCAGCAGCATCGGGACAGGGGGTAATGAAAAACTGTTTTTT.

The CDR3 region is CAWTGESYEQYF. In nucleotides, the CDR3 is TGTGCCTGGACAGGGGAATCCTACGAGCAGTACTTC. The chain combines TRBV30 with TRBJ2-7; possible D gene TRBD1, 6 bases. The CDR3 spans 12 residues. In germline, CDR1 is GTSNPN, CDR2 SVGIG (reference sequence). The V end lost 4 bases, the J end lost 1 base, and 8 bases lay between the germline ends. The full variable domain, in which reference TRBV30 and TRBJ2-7 provide the parts outside the CDR3, is SQTIHQWPATLVQPVGSPLSLECTVEGTSNPNLYWYRQAAGRGLQLLFYSVGIGQISSEVPQNLSASRPQDRQFILSSKKLLLSDSGFYLCAWTGESYEQYFGPGTRLTVT.

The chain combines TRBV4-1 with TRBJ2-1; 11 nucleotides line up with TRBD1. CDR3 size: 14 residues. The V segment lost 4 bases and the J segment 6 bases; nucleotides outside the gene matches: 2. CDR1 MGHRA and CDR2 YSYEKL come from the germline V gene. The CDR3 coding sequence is TGCGCCAGCAGCCGGGACAGGGGGATCAATGAGCAGTTCTTC. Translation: CASSRDRGINEQFF.

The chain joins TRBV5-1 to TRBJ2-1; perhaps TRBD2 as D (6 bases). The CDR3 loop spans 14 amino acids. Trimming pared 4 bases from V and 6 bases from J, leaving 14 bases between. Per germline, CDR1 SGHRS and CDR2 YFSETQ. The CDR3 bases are TGCGCCAGCAGCAGGGTCTCTAGCGTCAATGAGCAGTTCTTC. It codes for CASSRVSSVNEQFF.

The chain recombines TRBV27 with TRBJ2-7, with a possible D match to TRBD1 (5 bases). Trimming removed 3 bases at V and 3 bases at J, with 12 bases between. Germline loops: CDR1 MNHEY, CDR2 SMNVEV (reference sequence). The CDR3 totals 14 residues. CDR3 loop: CASSFVGQNYEQYF. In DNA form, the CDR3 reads TGTGCCAGCAGTTTTGTGGGGCAGAACTACGAGCAGTACTTC.

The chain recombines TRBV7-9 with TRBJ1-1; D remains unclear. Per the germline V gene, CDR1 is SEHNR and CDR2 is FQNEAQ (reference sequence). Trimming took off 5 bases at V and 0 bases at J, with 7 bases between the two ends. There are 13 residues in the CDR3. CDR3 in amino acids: CASSPALNTEAFF. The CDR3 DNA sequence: TGTGCCAGCAGCCCGGCCCTGAACACTGAAGCTTTCTTT.

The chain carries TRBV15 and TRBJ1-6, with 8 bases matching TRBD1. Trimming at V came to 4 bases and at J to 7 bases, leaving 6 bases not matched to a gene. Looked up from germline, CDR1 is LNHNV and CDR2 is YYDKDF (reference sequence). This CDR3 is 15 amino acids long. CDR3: CATSIRTGQNSPLHF. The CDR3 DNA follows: TGTGCCACCAGCATTAGGACAGGGCAGAATTCACCCCTCCACTTT.

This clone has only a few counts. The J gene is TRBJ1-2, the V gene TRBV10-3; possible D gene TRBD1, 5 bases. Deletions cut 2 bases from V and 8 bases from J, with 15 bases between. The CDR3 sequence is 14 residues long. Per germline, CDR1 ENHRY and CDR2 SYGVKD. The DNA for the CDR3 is TGTGCCATCAGTGAGGGGGGTCAGGCGGAGGGCTACACCTTC. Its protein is CAISEGGQAEGYTF.

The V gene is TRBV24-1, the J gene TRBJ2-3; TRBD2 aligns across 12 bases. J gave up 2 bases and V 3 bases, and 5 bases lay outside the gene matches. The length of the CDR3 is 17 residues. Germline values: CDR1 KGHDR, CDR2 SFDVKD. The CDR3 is CATSDPGLAGPTDTQYF. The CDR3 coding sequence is TGTGCCACCAGTGATCCCGGACTAGCGGGACCCACAGATACGCAGTATTTT.

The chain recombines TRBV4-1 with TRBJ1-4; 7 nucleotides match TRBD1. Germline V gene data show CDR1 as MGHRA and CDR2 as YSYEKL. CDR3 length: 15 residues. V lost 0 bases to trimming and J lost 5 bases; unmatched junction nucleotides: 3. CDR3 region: CASSQDWGQNEKLFF. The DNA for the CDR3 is TGCGCCAGCAGCCAAGATTGGGGACAGAATGAAAAACTGTTTTTT.

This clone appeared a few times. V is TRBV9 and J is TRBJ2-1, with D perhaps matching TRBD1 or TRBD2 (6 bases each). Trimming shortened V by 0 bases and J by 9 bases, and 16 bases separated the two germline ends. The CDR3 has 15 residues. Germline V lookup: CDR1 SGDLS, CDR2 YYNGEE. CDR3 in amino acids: CASSVVLGGSGEQFF. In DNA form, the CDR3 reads TGTGCCAGCAGCGTAGTTCTGGGGGGCAGTGGTGAGCAGTTCTTC.

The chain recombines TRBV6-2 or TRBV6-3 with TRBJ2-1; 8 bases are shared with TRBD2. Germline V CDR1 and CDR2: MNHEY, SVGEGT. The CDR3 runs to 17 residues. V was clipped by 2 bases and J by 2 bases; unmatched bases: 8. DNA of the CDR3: TGTGCCAGCAGTTACATTGGGCGGGGGGCCACCTACAATGAGCAGTTCTTC. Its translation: CASSYIGRGATYNEQFF.

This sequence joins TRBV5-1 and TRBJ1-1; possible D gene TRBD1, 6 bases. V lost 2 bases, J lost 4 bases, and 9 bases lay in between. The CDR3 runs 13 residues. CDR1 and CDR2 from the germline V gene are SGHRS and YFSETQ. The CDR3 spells CASSLTGITEAFF. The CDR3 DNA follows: TGCGCCAGCAGCTTAACAGGGATCACTGAAGCTTTCTTT. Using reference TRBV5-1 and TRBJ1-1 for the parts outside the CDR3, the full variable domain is KAGVTQTPRYLIKTRGQQVTLSCSPISGHRSVSWYQQTPGQGLQFLFEYFSETQRNKGNFPGRFSGRQFSNSRSEMNVSTLELGDSALYLCASSLTGITEAFFGQGTRLTVV.

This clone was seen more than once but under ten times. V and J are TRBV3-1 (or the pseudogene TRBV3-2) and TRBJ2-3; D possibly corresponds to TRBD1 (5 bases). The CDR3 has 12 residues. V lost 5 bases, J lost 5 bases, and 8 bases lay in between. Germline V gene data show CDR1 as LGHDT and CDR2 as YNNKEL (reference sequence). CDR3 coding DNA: TGTGCCAGCAGCGTTACAGGAGATACGCAGTATTTT. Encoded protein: CASSVTGDTQYF.

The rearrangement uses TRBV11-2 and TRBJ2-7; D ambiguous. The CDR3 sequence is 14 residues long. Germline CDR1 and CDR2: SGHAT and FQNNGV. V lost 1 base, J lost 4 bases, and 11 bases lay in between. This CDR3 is CASSLGRTAYEQYF. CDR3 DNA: TGTGCCAGCAGCTTAGGCCGGACGGCGTACGAGCAGTACTTC.

CDR3 bases: TGTGCCAGCAGCCAAGGGGGATCTGGCAATCAGCCCCAGCATTTT. It is translated as CASSQGGSGNQPQHF. The chain employs TRBV14 and TRBJ1-5; D remains ambiguous. V was shortened by 1 base and J by 2 bases, with 9 bases between the two germline ends. CDR3 length equals 15 residues. CDR1 is SGHDN and CDR2 is FVKESK in the germline V gene.